This T cell receptor beta chain comes out of a study of cytomegalovirus exposure and HLA in healthy donors. Study in general: Roughly 180 million T cells yielded under 130 million unique TCR beta sequences in earlier analysis. Study findings and constraints: Some TCR beta chains (roughly 160 of them) were listed as cytomegalovirus-associated. Within an earlier analysis, most TCR beta V segments proved productive either about 87% or about 30% of the time.

CDR3 length equals 15 residues. Between the trimmed V and J ends, which lost 4 bases and 4 bases, there was a span of 16 bases. Germline loops: CDR1 LNHDA, CDR2 SQIVND (reference sequence). Researchers ran the PCR with 60 Vbeta and 13 Jbeta primers. Sequencing used immunoSEQ multiplex PCR; TCRdb keeps in-frame clones, though not all of them. The sample records about 180,000 clones, about 80% being singletons. This clone was seen a handful of times. Its antigen is undetermined. This chain uses TRBV19 with TRBJ1-1; a possible D gene is TRBD1 (5 bases). This sequence was found in a woman in her 30s in good health and CMV-seropositive. Sequenced: PBMCs. Here the CDR3 reads CASSTAGQGGTEAFF. The CDR3 DNA reads as TGTGCCAGTAGTACGGCGGGGCAGGGCGGCACTGAAGCTTTCTTT.